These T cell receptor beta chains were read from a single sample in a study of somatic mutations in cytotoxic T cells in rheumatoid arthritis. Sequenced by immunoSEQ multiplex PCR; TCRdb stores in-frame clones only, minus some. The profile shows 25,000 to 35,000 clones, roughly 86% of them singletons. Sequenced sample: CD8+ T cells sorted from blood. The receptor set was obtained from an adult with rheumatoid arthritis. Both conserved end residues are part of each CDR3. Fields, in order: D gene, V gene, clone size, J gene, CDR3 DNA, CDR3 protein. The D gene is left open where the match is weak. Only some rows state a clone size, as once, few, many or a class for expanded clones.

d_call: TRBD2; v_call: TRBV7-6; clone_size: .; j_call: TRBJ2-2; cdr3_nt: TGTGCCAGCAGCTTAAATAGGGCGGGAGCGTCAACCGGGGAGCTGTTTTTT; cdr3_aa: CASSLNRAGASTGELFF
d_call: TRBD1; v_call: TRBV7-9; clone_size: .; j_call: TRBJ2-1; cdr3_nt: TGTGCCAGCAGCCCAGACAGGGGCAATGAGCAGTTCTTC; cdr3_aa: CASSPDRGNEQFF
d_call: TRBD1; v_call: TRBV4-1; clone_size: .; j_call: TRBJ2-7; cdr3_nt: TGCGCCAGCAGCCACACAGGGACAGGCGCGACCTACGAGCAGTACTTC; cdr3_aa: CASSHTGTGATYEQYF
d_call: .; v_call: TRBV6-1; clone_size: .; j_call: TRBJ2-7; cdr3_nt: TGTGCCAGCAGAGTTCCGGGACTTGACTCCTACGAGCAGTACTTC; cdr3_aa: CASRVPGLDSYEQYF
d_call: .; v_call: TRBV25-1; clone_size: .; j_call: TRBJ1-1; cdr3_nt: TGTGCCAGCAGTGATGGGATCGGGAGGGATATGAACACTGAAGCTTTCTTT; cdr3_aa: CASSDGIGRDMNTEAFF
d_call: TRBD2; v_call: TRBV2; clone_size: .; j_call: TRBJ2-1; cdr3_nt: TGTGCCAGCACCCAGAGCGGGAGGTATGAGCAGTTCTTC; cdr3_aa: CASTQSGRYEQFF
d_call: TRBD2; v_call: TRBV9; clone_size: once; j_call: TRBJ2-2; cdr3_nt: TGTGCCAGCAGCCTAGCGGGGAACACCGGGGAGCTGTTTTTT; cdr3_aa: CASSLAGNTGELFF
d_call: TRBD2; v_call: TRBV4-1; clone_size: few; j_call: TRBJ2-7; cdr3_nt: TGCGCCAGCAGCCCAAGACTAGCGGTGGACTACGAGCAGTACTTC; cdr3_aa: CASSPRLAVDYEQYF
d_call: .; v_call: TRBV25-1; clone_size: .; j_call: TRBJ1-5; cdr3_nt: TGTGCCAGCAGTGAAGTCGGGGGGAATCAGCCCCAGCATTTT; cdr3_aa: CASSEVGGNQPQHF
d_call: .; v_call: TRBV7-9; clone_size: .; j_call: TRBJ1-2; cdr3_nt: TGTGCCAGCAGCTTACAGGGGCTGAGATATGGCTACACCTTC; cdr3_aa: CASSLQGLRYGYTF
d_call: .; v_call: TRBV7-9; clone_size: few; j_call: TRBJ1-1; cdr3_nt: TGTGCCAGCAGCTTAGAAGGAGCTGAAGCTTTCTTT; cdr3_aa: CASSLEGAEAFF
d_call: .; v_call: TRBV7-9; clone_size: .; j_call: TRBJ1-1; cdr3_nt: TGTGCCAGCAGCTATCCAGGGAAAGCTTTCTTT; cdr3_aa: CASSYPGKAFF
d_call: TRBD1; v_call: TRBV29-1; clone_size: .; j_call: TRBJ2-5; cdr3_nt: TGCAGCGTTCGGACAGGGACAGAAGAGACCCAGTACTTC; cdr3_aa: CSVRTGTEETQYF
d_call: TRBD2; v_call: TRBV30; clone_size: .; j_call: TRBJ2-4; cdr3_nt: TGTGCCTGGAGTCTATCGGGAGGTCACGGAAACATTCAGTACTTC; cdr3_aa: CAWSLSGGHGNIQYF
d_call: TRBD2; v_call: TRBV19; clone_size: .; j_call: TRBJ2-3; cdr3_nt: TGTGCCAGTAGTATAGAAGTTTGGGCTAGCGGGCACACAGATACGCAGTATTTT; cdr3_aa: CASSIEVWASGHTDTQYF
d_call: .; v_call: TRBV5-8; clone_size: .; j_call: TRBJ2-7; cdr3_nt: TGTGCCAGCAGCAGCTACGAGCAGTACTTC; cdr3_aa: CASSSYEQYF